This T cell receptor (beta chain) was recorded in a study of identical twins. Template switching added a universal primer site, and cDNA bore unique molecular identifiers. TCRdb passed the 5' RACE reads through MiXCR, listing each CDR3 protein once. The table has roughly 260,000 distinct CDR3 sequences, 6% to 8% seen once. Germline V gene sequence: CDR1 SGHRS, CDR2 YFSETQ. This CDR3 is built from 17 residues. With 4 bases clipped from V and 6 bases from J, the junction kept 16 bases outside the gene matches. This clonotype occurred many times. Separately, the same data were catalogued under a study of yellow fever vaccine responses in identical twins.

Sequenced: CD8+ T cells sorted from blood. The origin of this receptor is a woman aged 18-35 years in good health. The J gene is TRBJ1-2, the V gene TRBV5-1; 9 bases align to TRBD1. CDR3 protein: CASSGRTGAPPKDGYTF. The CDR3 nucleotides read TGCGCCAGCAGCGGACGGACAGGGGCCCCACCGAAAGATGGCTACACCTTC.